This TCR beta chain appears in the sequencing data of a study of blood T cell repertoires in COVID-19. Study at large: Specimens from acute and convalescent COVID-19 originated in the United States, Italy and Spain.

Profiled with immunoSEQ multiplex PCR; TCRdb holds only in-frame clones, not every one. The data hold 300,000 to 500,000 clones, with approximately 90% observed a single time. Per germline, CDR1 SGHRS and CDR2 YFSETQ. V was clipped by 0 bases and J by 3 bases; unmatched bases: 5. This CDR3 has 15 residues. The source material was PBMCs or T cells enriched from blood (not recorded which). The chain uses TRBV5-1 and TRBJ2-7; 8 bases agree with TRBD2. This TCR was recovered from a woman between 25 and 40 years old with acute COVID-19. CDR3 sequence reads: CASSLGSGGLYEQYF. The CDR3 bases are TGCGCCAGCAGCTTGGGGAGCGGGGGACTCTACGAGCAGTACTTC.